The 8 T cell receptor beta chains reported below all come from one sample, sequenced in a study of blood T cell repertoires in COVID-19. Sequenced by immunoSEQ multiplex PCR; TCRdb stores in-frame clones only, minus some. The sample has around 69,000 clones, nearly 90% seen once; the top ten hold around 4.9%. Sequencing input: peripheral blood. These receptors were obtained from a woman between 45 and 65 years old with active COVID-19.

The chain is built from TRBV5-6 and TRBJ1-2, with D tentatively TRBD1 (5 bases). Trimming left V 5 bases short and J 5 bases short, with 19 bases between. Germline CDR1 and CDR2: SGHDT and YYEEEE. The CDR3 consists of 15 residues. CDR3 amino acids: CASRPLGGTDYGYTF. CDR3 sequence (DNA): TGTGCCAGCAGGCCCCTGGGGGGGACCGATTATGGCTACACCTTC.

The chain recombines TRBV7-9 with TRBJ2-4; TRBD2 is a possible D gene (5 bases). CDR1 and CDR2 (germline): SEHNR, FQNEAQ (reference sequence). Trimming took 5 bases from V and 7 from J, leaving 15 bases between them. The length of the CDR3 is 14 residues. The CDR3 bases are TGTGCCAGCAGCGCCGGAGGTATCGAGAACATTCAGTACTTC. Its protein product is CASSAGGIENIQYF.

This chain connects TRBV2 to TRBJ2-3; 13 nucleotides agree with TRBD2. Unmatched junction bases numbered 9, after V lost 6 bases and J lost 6 bases. The CDR3 has 16 residues. Germline-derived CDR1 and CDR2 are SNHLY and FYNNEI. The CDR3 protein is CASRGPGLAGPDTQYF. For the CDR3, the DNA is TGTGCCAGCAGGGGACCGGGACTAGCGGGACCTGATACGCAGTATTTT.

This clone showed up just once. This chain joins TRBV9 and TRBJ2-5, with TRBD1 as a possible D gene (5 bases). From germline, CDR1 is SGDLS and CDR2 YYNGEE. The CDR3 sequence is 15 residues long. The V end lost 0 bases, the J end lost 0 bases, and 9 bases lay between the germline ends. CDR3 nucleotide sequence: TGTGCCAGCAGCGTAGGGGCAGGGAACCAAGAGACCCAGTACTTC. It codes for CASSVGAGNQETQYF.

This chain connects TRBV29-1 to TRBJ2-3; no definite D call. Germline V gene data show CDR1 as SQVTM and CDR2 as ANQGSEA. The CDR3 has 11 residues. V lost 3 bases, J lost 2 bases, and 3 bases lay in between. CDR3 nucleotides: TGCAGCGTTGACTACACAGATACGCAGTATTTT. Protein: CSVDYTDTQYF.

This clone came up many times. The chain couples TRBV7-9 to TRBJ1-5, with TRBD1 identical over 9 bases. The V gene end was trimmed by 5 bases and the J gene end by 3 bases; junction bases not matched to a gene: 8. Germline V lookup: CDR1 SEHNR, CDR2 FQNEAQ (reference sequence). There are 16 residues in the CDR3. In DNA, the CDR3 is TGTGCCAGCAGCCTTACAGGGGGCGAACCCAATCAGCCCCAGCATTTT. Encoded protein: CASSLTGGEPNQPQHF. The variable domain in full, with the rest retrieved from reference TRBV7-9 and TRBJ1-5, is DTGVSQNPRHKITKRGQNVTFRCDPISEHNRLYWYRQTLGQGPEFLTYFQNEAQLEKSRLLSDRFSAERPKGSFSTLEIQRTEQGDSAMYLCASSLTGGEPNQPQHFGDGTRLSIL.

The chain's CDR3 is CASSQMTGTSYEQYF. CDR3 sequence (DNA): TGTGCCAGCAGCCAAATGACAGGAACCTCCTACGAGCAGTACTTC. The chain carries TRBV14 and TRBJ2-7; TRBD1 might be the D (6 bases). With 2 bases removed from V and 0 bases from J, the gap between germline ends came to 11 bases. The CDR3 loop spans 15 amino acids. Germline V gene lookup returns CDR1 SGHDN and CDR2 FVKESK.

CDR3 sequence: CASGWAGGAWTDTQYF. DNA of the CDR3: TGTGCTAGTGGTTGGGCGGGAGGGGCGTGGACAGATACGCAGTATTTT. The chain combines TRBV12-5 with TRBJ2-3, with TRBD2 matching over 9 bases. Germline assignment: CDR1 LGHNT and CDR2 FRNRAP. Unmatched junction bases numbered 8, after V lost 4 bases and J lost 3 bases. The CDR3 is 16 amino acids.